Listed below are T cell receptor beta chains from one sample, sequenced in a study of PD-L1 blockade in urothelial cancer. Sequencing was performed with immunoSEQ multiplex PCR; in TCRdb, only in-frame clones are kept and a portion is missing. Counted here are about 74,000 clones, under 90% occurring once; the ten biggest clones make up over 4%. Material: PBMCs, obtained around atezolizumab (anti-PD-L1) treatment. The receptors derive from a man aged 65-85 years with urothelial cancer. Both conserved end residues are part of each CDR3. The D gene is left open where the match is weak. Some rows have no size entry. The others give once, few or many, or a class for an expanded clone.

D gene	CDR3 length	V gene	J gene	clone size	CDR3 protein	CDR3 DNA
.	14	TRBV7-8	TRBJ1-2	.	CASSPVAGALGYTF	TGTGCCAGCAGCCCTGTGGCGGGGGCGCTTGGCTACACCTTC
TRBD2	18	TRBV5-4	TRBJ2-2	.	CASSLAWLAGVFTGELFF	TGTGCCAGCAGCTTGGCCTGGCTAGCGGGAGTGTTTACCGGGGAGCTGTTTTTT
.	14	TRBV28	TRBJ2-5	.	CASSLPTGQETQYF	TGTGCCAGCAGTTTACCCACAGGGCAAGAGACCCAGTACTTC
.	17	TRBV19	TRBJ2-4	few	CASSIGGGRQAKNIQYF	TGTGCCAGTAGTATTGGCGGAGGCAGACAAGCCAAAAACATTCAGTACTTC
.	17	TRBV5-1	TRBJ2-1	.	CASSLASGPSSYNEQFF	TGCGCCAGCAGCTTGGCGAGCGGGCCTAGCTCCTACAATGAGCAGTTCTTC
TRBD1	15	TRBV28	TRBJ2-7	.	CASSEGTGIRYEQYF	TGTGCCAGCAGCGAAGGGACAGGGATCCGTTACGAGCAGTACTTC
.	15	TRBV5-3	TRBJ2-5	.	CARSLTSAGEETQYF	TGTGCCAGAAGCTTGACTAGCGCAGGGGAAGAGACCCAGTACTTC
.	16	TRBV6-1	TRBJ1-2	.	CASSERGTFEGYGYTF	TGTGCCAGCAGTGAACGGGGTACGTTTGAGGGCTATGGCTACACCTTC
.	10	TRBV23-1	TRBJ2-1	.	CASSFSEQFF	TGCGCCAGCAGTTTTAGTGAGCAGTTCTTC
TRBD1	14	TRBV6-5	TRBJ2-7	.	CASRNYRGHYEQYF	TGTGCCAGCCGCAATTACAGGGGGCACTACGAGCAGTACTTC
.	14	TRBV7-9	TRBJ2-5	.	CASSDGGLEETQYF	TGTGCCAGCAGCGATGGGGGGTTAGAGGAGACCCAGTACTTC
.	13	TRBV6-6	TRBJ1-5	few	CASTTGYNQPQHF	TGTGCCAGCACTACGGGTTACAATCAGCCCCAGCATTTT
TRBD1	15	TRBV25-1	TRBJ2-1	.	CASTRRDRGVNEQFF	TGTGCCAGTACACGCCGGGACAGGGGAGTGAATGAGCAGTTCTTC
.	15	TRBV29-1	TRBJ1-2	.	CSVEMFGRAPYGYTF	TGCAGCGTTGAAATGTTCGGGAGGGCCCCCTATGGCTACACCTTC
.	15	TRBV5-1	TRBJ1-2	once	CASSLAAQANYGYTF	TGCGCCAGCAGCTTGGCCGCGCAGGCTAACTATGGCTACACCTTC
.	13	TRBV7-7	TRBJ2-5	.	CASSLGPGETQYF	TGTGCCAGCAGCTTAGGACCCGGGGAGACCCAGTACTTC
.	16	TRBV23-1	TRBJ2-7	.	CASNLIGGGESYEQYF	TGCGCCAGCAACCTCATAGGCGGGGGCGAGTCCTACGAGCAGTACTTC
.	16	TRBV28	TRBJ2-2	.	CASILGGKGSTGELFF	TGTGCCAGCATTCTAGGGGGAAAGGGGAGCACCGGGGAGCTGTTTTTT
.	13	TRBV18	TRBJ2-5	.	CASSPKHQETQYF	TGTGCCAGCTCCCCCAAGCACCAAGAGACCCAGTACTTC
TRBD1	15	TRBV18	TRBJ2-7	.	CASSPSRDRDGEQYF	TGTGCCAGCTCACCCAGCCGGGACAGGGACGGCGAGCAGTACTTC
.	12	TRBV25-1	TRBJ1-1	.	CASRRGSAEAFF	TGTGCCAGCAGGCGGGGATCGGCTGAAGCTTTCTTT
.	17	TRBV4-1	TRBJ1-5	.	CASSQDFGGRRNQPQHF	TGCGCCAGCAGCCAAGATTTCGGGGGGCGCCGTAATCAGCCCCAGCATTTT
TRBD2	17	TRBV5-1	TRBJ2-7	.	CASSPSRTSGGPHEQYF	TGCGCCAGCAGCCCGTCCCGTACTAGCGGGGGCCCCCACGAGCAGTACTTC
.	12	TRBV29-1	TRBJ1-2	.	CSGVRTNDGYTF	TGCAGCGGAGTAAGGACAAATGATGGCTACACCTTC
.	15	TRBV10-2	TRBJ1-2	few	CASSESSGLNYGYTF	TGCGCCAGCAGTGAGTCGTCAGGCCTTAACTATGGCTACACCTTC
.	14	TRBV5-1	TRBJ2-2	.	CASTPSTRSGELFF	TGCGCCAGCACCCCCTCTACGCGGAGCGGGGAGCTGTTTTTT
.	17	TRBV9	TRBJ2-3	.	CASSAVQWRSGTDTQYF	TGTGCCAGCAGCGCAGTGCAATGGCGGAGTGGGACAGATACGCAGTATTTT
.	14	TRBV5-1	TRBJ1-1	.	CASSLPGTNTEAFF	TGCGCCAGCAGCTTGCCGGGTACGAACACTGAAGCTTTCTTT
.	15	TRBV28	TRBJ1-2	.	CASSLGGAVDYGYTF	TGTGCCAGCAGTTTAGGAGGGGCGGTTGACTATGGCTACACCTTC
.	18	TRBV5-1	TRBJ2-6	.	CASSGGLRPLSGANVLTF	TGCGCCAGCAGCGGAGGCCTCAGACCCTTATCTGGGGCCAACGTCCTGACTTTC
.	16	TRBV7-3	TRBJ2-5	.	CASSLTLQGLRETQYF	TGTGCCAGCAGCTTAACCCTACAGGGTTTAAGGGAGACCCAGTACTTC
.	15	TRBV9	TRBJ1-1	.	CASSVGRSSGTEAFF	TGTGCCAGCAGCGTAGGGAGAAGTTCGGGAACTGAAGCTTTCTTT
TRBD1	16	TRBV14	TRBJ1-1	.	CASSPGQRWRNTEAFF	TGTGCCAGCAGCCCGGGACAGAGGTGGAGGAACACTGAAGCTTTCTTT
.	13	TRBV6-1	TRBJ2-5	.	CASRPGERETQYF	TGTGCCAGCAGACCAGGGGAACGGGAGACCCAGTACTTC
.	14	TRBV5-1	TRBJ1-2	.	CASSSDIANYGYTF	TGCGCCAGCAGCTCGGACATAGCTAACTATGGCTACACCTTC
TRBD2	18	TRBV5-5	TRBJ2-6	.	CASSPGRGSLSGANVLTF	TGTGCCAGCAGCCCAGGGAGGGGATCCCTCTCTGGGGCCAACGTCCTGACTTTC
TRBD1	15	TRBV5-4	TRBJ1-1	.	CASSPRTGSNTEAFF	TGTGCCAGCAGCCCCCGGACAGGATCGAACACTGAAGCTTTCTTT
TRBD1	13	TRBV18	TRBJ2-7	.	CASSRDRGSEQYF	TGTGCCAGCTCCCGCGACAGGGGATCCGAGCAGTACTTC
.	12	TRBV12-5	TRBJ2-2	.	CASGWNTGELFF	TGTGCTAGTGGCTGGAACACCGGGGAGCTGTTTTTT
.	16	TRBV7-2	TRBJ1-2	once	CASSLAAGNNPWGYTF	TGTGCCAGCAGCTTAGCAGCAGGGAATAACCCTTGGGGCTACACCTTC
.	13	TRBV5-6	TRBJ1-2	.	CASSLDSFYGYTF	TGTGCCAGCAGCTTAGACAGTTTCTATGGCTACACCTTC
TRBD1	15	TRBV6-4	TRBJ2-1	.	CASSEGTGSYNEQFF	TGTGCCAGCAGTGAAGGGACAGGGTCCTACAATGAGCAGTTCTTC
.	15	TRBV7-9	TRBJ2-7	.	CASSLTGGADYEQYF	TGTGCCAGCAGCTTAACAGGGGGGGCGGACTACGAGCAGTACTTC
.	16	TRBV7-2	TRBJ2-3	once	CASSFPAGIIPDTQYF	TGTGCCAGCAGCTTCCCTGCGGGAATTATTCCAGATACGCAGTATTTT
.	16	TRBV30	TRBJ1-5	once	CAWSVRGGTGDQPQHF	TGTGCCTGGAGTGTAAGGGGTGGTACGGGGGATCAGCCCCAGCATTTT
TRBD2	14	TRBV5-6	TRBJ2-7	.	CASSSGLAGGQQYF	TGTGCCAGCAGCAGCGGACTAGCGGGGGGGCAGCAGTACTTC
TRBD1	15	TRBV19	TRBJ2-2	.	CASSLTGANTGELFF	TGTGCCAGTAGTCTGACAGGGGCGAACACCGGGGAGCTGTTTTTT
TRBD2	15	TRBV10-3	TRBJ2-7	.	CAISDGLAGPSLQYF	TGTGCCATCAGTGACGGACTAGCGGGACCCTCATTGCAGTACTTC
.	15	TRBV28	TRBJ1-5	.	CASSLLTTSNQPQHF	TGTGCCAGCAGTTTGCTTACAACTAGCAATCAGCCCCAGCATTTT
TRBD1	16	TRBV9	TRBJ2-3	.	CASSASTGGWSDTQYF	TGTGCCAGCAGCGCCTCGACAGGGGGCTGGTCGGATACGCAGTATTTT
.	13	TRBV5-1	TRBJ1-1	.	CASSTGPDTEAFF	TGCGCCAGCAGCACAGGGCCAGACACTGAAGCTTTCTTT
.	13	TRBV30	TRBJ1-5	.	CAWSGLSGQPQHF	.
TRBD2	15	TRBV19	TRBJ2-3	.	CASSMTSGRMDTQYF	TGTGCCAGTAGTATGACTAGCGGGAGGATGGATACGCAGTATTTT
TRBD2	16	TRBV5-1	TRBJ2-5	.	CASSSRLAGVSETQYF	TGCGCCAGCAGCTCGCGACTAGCGGGAGTGTCAGAGACCCAGTACTTC
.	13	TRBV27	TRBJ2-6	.	CASSLRGANVLTF	TGTGCCAGCAGTTTACGGGGGGCCAACGTCCTGACTTTC
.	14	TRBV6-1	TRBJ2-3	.	CASSEAPSRDTQYF	TGTGCCAGCAGTGAAGCGCCTAGTCGGGATACGCAGTATTTT
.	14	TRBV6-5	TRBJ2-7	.	CASSNSRLSYEQYF	TGTGCCAGCAGTAACTCTCGACTGTCCTACGAGCAGTACTTC
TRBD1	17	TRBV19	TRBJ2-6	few	CASSSRDRGGGANVLTF	TGTGCCAGTAGTAGTCGGGACAGGGGAGGCGGGGCCAACGTCCTGACTTTC
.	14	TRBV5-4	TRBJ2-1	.	CASSLAMEINEQFF	TGTGCCAGCAGCTTGGCCATGGAGATCAATGAGCAGTTCTTC